The sequence of this TCR beta chain was determined in a study of TIL therapy for anti-PD-1-resistant metastatic lung cancer. At the level of the study: Half of patients were current or former smokers. Median tumor mutation burden was around 1.6 mutations per megabase.

Noted time point: pre-treatment sample, taken before nivolumab and TIL therapy. Most excised metastases sampled were pleural nodules or supraclavicular lymph nodes. This CDR3 is 18 amino acids long. Per the germline V gene, CDR1 is MNHEY and CDR2 is SVGEGT. Trimming cost V 5 bases and J 4 bases; bases outside gene matches: 18. This was the immunoSEQ v3 assay. Generated by immunoSEQ multiplex PCR, the TCRdb table keeps only in-frame clones and is missing some. The table lists around 100,000 clones, just over 65% of them singletons. General study points: TIL cultures after expansion showed higher clonality and lower diversity than baseline tumor (median about 6% vs 30%).

Comment on this clone: Its antigen is as yet unknown.

V gene TRBV6-2 or TRBV6-3 combines with J gene TRBJ1-2, with TRBD1 matching 8 bases. Source: tumor tissue, taken at baseline. The TCR originated in a person between 25 and 79 years old with non-small cell lung cancer. For the CDR3, the DNA is TGTGCCAGCAGTCAGACGAACAGCAACAGGGGGACAATCTATGGCTACACCTTC. Amino acids: CASSQTNSNRGTIYGYTF.